The rows below give T cell receptor beta chains drawn from one sample of a study of TIL therapy for anti-PD-1-resistant metastatic lung cancer. This table comes from immunoSEQ multiplex PCR, and its TCRdb copy is limited to in-frame clones, with some not included. The sample includes about 7,000 clones, about 64% of them seen just once. The sequencing here drew on tumor tissue, taken at baseline. These receptors originate from a person aged 25-80 years with non-small cell lung cancer. Each CDR3 is given with its conserved first and last residue. Each record gives: V gene, clone size, D gene, J gene, CDR3 protein, CDR3 DNA. D genes are given only for firm matches. Only some rows state a clone size, as once, few, many or a class for expanded clones.

v_gene: TRBV29-1
abundance: .
d_gene: .
j_gene: TRBJ2-1
CDR3aa: CSVVHTSSYNEQFF
CDR3nt: TGCAGCGTTGTTCACACGAGCTCCTACAATGAGCAGTTCTTC

v_gene: TRBV7-9
abundance: .
d_gene: TRBD1
j_gene: TRBJ2-2
CDR3aa: CASSPTANRGNTGELFF
CDR3nt: TGTGCCAGCAGCCCAACGGCCAACAGGGGTAACACCGGGGAGCTGTTTTTT

v_gene: TRBV30
abundance: medium-sized
d_gene: .
j_gene: TRBJ1-2
CDR3aa: CAWRIKGQGYTF
CDR3nt: TGTGCCTGGAGGATTAAGGGTCAGGGCTACACCTTC

v_gene: TRBV30
abundance: .
d_gene: TRBD1
j_gene: TRBJ1-6
CDR3aa: CAWHNTGGGSPLHF
CDR3nt: TGTGCCTGGCACAACACAGGGGGCGGATCACCCCTCCACTTT

v_gene: TRBV6-1
abundance: .
d_gene: .
j_gene: TRBJ2-1
CDR3aa: CASSEETGHYNEQFF
CDR3nt: TGTGCCAGCAGTGAAGAAACCGGACACTACAATGAGCAGTTCTTC

v_gene: TRBV5-6
abundance: .
d_gene: .
j_gene: TRBJ1-6
CDR3aa: CASSLARGQRDSPLHF
CDR3nt: TGTGCCAGCAGCTTGGCCAGAGGACAGAGAGATTCACCCCTCCACTTT

v_gene: TRBV3-1/TRBV3-2
abundance: .
d_gene: .
j_gene: TRBJ2-7
CDR3aa: CASSQSGSEQYF
CDR3nt: TGTGCCAGCAGCCAATCAGGGAGCGAGCAGTACTTC

v_gene: TRBV28
abundance: medium-sized
d_gene: .
j_gene: TRBJ1-1
CDR3aa: CASSPYGTWNTEAFF
CDR3nt: TGTGCCAGCAGCCCTTACGGGACATGGAACACTGAAGCTTTCTTT

v_gene: TRBV3-1/TRBV3-2
abundance: .
d_gene: .
j_gene: TRBJ2-7
CDR3aa: CASSPANQGKQYF
CDR3nt: TGTGCCAGCAGCCCAGCAAATCAGGGGAAGCAGTACTTC

v_gene: TRBV19
abundance: .
d_gene: TRBD2
j_gene: TRBJ2-1
CDR3aa: CASSPGLAGNNEQFF
CDR3nt: TGTGCCAGTAGTCCGGGACTAGCGGGAAACAATGAGCAGTTCTTC

v_gene: TRBV4-1
abundance: .
d_gene: .
j_gene: TRBJ2-6
CDR3aa: CASSQQGTGANVLTF
CDR3nt: TGCGCCAGCAGCCAACAGGGGACTGGGGCCAACGTCCTGACTTTC

v_gene: TRBV24-1
abundance: once
d_gene: TRBD2
j_gene: TRBJ2-5
CDR3aa: CATSEGLAGAGLETQYF
CDR3nt: TGTGCCACCAGTGAAGGACTAGCGGGAGCAGGGTTAGAGACCCAGTACTTC

v_gene: TRBV6-5
abundance: few
d_gene: .
j_gene: TRBJ1-5
CDR3aa: CASRARQHNQPQHF
CDR3nt: TGTGCCAGCAGAGCACGACAGCACAATCAGCCCCAGCATTTT

v_gene: TRBV7-6
abundance: few
d_gene: .
j_gene: TRBJ2-5
CDR3aa: CASSMGRQETQYF
CDR3nt: TGTGCCAGCAGCATGGGACGTCAAGAGACCCAGTACTTC

v_gene: TRBV20-1
abundance: .
d_gene: .
j_gene: TRBJ1-2
CDR3aa: CSAIGPSGYTF
CDR3nt: TGCAGTGCTATCGGCCCCTCTGGCTACACCTTC

v_gene: TRBV9
abundance: .
d_gene: .
j_gene: TRBJ2-2
CDR3aa: CASSVAGGGTGELFF
CDR3nt: TGTGCCAGCAGCGTAGCAGGGGGGGGCACCGGGGAGCTGTTTTTT